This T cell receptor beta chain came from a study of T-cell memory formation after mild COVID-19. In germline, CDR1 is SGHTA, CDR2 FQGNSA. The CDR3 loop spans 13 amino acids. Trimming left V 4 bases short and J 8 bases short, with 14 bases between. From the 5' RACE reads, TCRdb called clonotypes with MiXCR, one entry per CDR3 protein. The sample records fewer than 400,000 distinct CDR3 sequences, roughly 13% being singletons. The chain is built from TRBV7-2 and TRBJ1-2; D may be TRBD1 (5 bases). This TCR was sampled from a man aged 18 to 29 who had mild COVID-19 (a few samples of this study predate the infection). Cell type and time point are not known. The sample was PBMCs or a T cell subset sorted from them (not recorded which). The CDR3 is CASSYRGARGYTF. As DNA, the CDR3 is TGTGCCAGCAGCTACAGAGGGGCCCGGGGCTACACCTTC. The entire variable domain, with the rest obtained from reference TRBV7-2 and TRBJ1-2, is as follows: GAGVSQSPSNKVTEKGKDVELRCDPISGHTALYWYRQSLGQGLEFLIYFQGNSAPDKSGLPSDRFSAERTGGSVSTLTIQRTQQEDSAVYLCASSYRGARGYTFGSGTRLTVV.